The entry below describes one TCR beta chain. Its antigen remains undetermined. No base quality values were provided; no much bigger clone lies one nucleotide off. Distinct nucleotide sequences in the sample also encode this CDR3. Receptor amplification or capture employed the immunoSEQ multiplex PCR assay. For the multiplex PCR, a mixture combining 60 forward primers for TCR Vbeta segments and 13 reverse primers for TCR Jbeta segments was used. A multiplex PCR assay on genomic DNA amplified the CDR3 region of rearranged TCR beta genes. Amplified TCR beta libraries were sequenced as 87-base-pair reads on the Illumina HiSeq System. For the original study's pipeline: Across the roughly 600 repertoires, a later analysis counted roughly 84 million unique TCR beta chains, around 10 million of which were shared by at least two donors. Raw reads were error-corrected and collapsed into unique sequences by a nearest-neighbor algorithm in which closely related sequences were merged to remove PCR and sequencing errors. V, D and J gene segments were assigned by aligning CDR3 sequences to IMGT reference sequences. For a sequence to be retained, at least a six-nucleotide match to both a V gene segment and a J gene segment was required. A rearrangement was called productive if the CDR3 had no stop codons and remained in frame with V and J, and every other rearrangement was called non-productive. Following IMGT convention, CDR3 was defined as the stretch from the second conserved V-encoded cysteine to the conserved J-encoded phenylalanine. The earlier analysis of some 580 of the donors excluded any sequence lacking an unambiguous match to a single V gene segment. In an earlier analysis of a few hundred of the donors, V segments were called functional above 56.7% productive rearrangements and were called segregating when the between-donor standard deviation exceeded 5%. A statistical classification framework was built to diagnose cytomegalovirus status from the catalog of TCR beta chain sequences. V and J gene assignment, in a later analysis, came from comparing TCR nucleotide sequences with IMGT/GENE-DB human TR gene sequences. Using the TCRdist pipeline, a later analysis assigned CDR3 sequences along with most-parsimonious VDJ recombination scenarios. In a later analysis, each TCR beta chain was defined by its CDR3 amino acid sequence together with its V-gene family, and reads without a unique V-gene family were excluded. As a way to deal with suspected cross-contamination and a sequencing artifact, a later analysis dropped under 600 nucleotide sequences that were highly shared and had low generation probability. In a later analysis, a clonal expansion index for each public chain was calculated from normalized within-repertoire ranks of inferred template counts. In a later analysis, generation probabilities were computed using a VDJ recombination model fitted to out-of-frame rearrangements, and the results were checked against IGoR. Hypergeometric tests were used in a later analysis to score TCR-TCR, TCR-HLA and TCR-CMV co-occurrence, with a repertoire-size bias correction applied to the TCR pairs. In a later analysis, false discovery rates were estimated by permuting HLA or CMV assignments 20 times. In a later analysis, co-occurring TCRs were grouped using DBSCAN, and TCRdist sequence similarity was added for clustering within HLA-allele-positive subsets. Repertoires with fewer than 30,000 or more than 120,000 public chains were left out of co-occurrence clustering, as were about 5 repertoires with anomalous nucleotide sharing. Here the immuneACCESS table is served through TCRdb, limited to in-frame sequences with V and J called. Missing clones are a known gap in these copies; in checked studies unresolved V genes cover under half, and the rest lacks a known reason. V and J calls and clone size are those listed in that table; D and trimming were worked out from the DNA. This sample has roughly 180,000 clones in its table, and 75% to 85% of those were observed once. 2.5% of the sample belongs to the ten largest clones.

The data belong to a study of cytomegalovirus exposure and HLA in healthy donors (dated by TCRdb to about 2017). About the full investigation: An earlier analysis of some 600 of the donors reported over 250 Gb of sequence data and 117 million unique TCR beta sequences obtained from roughly 180 million T cells. An early release that covered some 630 HLA-typed donors contained approximately 300 gigabases of sequencing data and 70 million to 100 million unique TCR sequences. Class I and class II HLA loci were covered by the typing at four-digit resolution. A handful of DR-DQ haplotypes were handled as single units for association and clustering because linkage in the cohort was strong. Among about 410 genotyped donors of the cohort, an average of approximately 200,000 unique TCR beta nucleotide sequences was sequenced per donor, of which roughly 18% were non-productive. The aim of the study was to test whether cataloging public T cell receptors could identify signatures of past pathogen exposure. A later analysis re-analyzed previously published TCR beta repertoires from about 730 donors and added high-resolution HLA genotyping to study TCR occurrence patterns. To predict cytomegalovirus infection status, the study combined high-throughput TCR immunosequencing, statistical association of individual TCRs with disease status, and machine learning. Donor age, sex, ethnicity and CMV serostatus were compiled alongside the repertoire data. Genome-wide SNP genotypes for about 65% of the 666 donors were used in a later genetic analysis, which treated that subset as a discovery cohort. The number of typed donors differed by locus: about 620-630 for A, B, C, DRB1 and DQB1; approximately 530 for DQA1; approximately 600 for DPA1; and some 450 for DPB1. In the later analysis, no new phenotypic data were used to find candidate immune exposures; instead, reliance was placed on TCR beta sequences and their occurrence across donors. Of the approximately 400 genotyped donors, approximately 80% were placed in the genetic ancestry cluster associated with self-reported Caucasian donors. All discovery cohort repertoires had been generated on a single sequencing platform. A separate validation cohort of more than 100 different subjects was used in addition to the 666-subject first cohort. The study used immunosequencing to profile the T cell repertoires of 670 or so subjects and linked those repertoires to cytomegalovirus serostatus. To decide whether each TCR beta V gene segment behaved as functional or pseudogenic, an earlier analysis of some 600 of the donors relied on high-throughput TCR beta sequencing. Overall results and qualifications from the work: In a later genetic analysis, a missense DCLRE1C variant was associated with V-gene and J-gene trimming of TCR beta chains, and the association was replicated in an independent cohort. It was suggested by the authors that the approach could potentially be generalized to other disease states and immunological phenotypes. While some public TCRs were present in many individuals, most TCR sequences turned up only very rarely across donors. A later analysis found that most CMV-associated TCR beta chains appeared HLA-restricted, with HLA associations seemingly driven largely by CMV exposure. At a false discovery rate of 0.05, a later analysis linked fewer than 20,000 TCR beta sequences to specific HLA alleles. Only TCR beta chains were sequenced in this cohort, and the absence of alpha or paired-chain data limited detectable features. Presence/absence analyses assumed roughly uniform sequencing depth across donors, an assumption that may not hold. In a later analysis, several top co-occurrence clusters were reported to appear linked to parvovirus B19, influenza, CMV and Epstein-Barr virus. Cytomegalovirus status was reported to be diagnosed by the classifier with high specificity and sensitivity in both the original and validation cohorts. In the study, 164 TCR beta chains were listed as associated with cytomegalovirus. Linkage disequilibrium might explain the correlated functional status among segregating V segments, but an unknown experimental factor could not be excluded. A cluster of highly shared sequence variants was judged likely to be a technical artifact of the sequencing pipeline. A further reported finding was that TCR beta sequences accurately predicted the HLA-A and HLA-B alleles for most subjects in the first cohort. A later genetic analysis reported fewer N-insertions in productive TCRs among donors in an Asian-associated ancestry cluster than the roughly 720-donor mean. In vitro tests confirmed that a few of the cytomegalovirus-associated TCR beta chains recognize cytomegalovirus antigens. CMV serostatus was the only immune exposure information available for the cohort. Approximately 16 rarely observed V segments, including chromosome 9 orphons, were excluded from the earlier analysis of approximately 500 of the donors because counts were too low. Because HLA typing was unavailable for some donors at each locus, only the typed subset was used in association tests. An earlier analysis of approximately 500 of the donors showed that most TCR beta V segments appeared in productive rearrangements either about 87% or about 30% of the time, which broadly matched IMGT annotations. Strong co-occurrence of HLA alleles, especially DR and DQ, made assigning TCR associations to individual alleles difficult. A later analysis found that HLA-associated TCR beta chains were more clonally expanded and had lower generation probabilities than equally common non-associated chains. In a later analysis, TCR association rates were found to vary across HLA loci, with the most associated TCRs seen for DRB1 alleles and the fewest for HLA-C alleles.

The cohort consisted of 650 to 700 healthy bone marrow donors. At the time of sampling, all cohort members were nominally healthy, though unrecorded immune exposures were likely present. The donor was CMV seropositive and was included in the group of 289 seropositive cohort members. Every donor gave a peripheral blood sample, and the peripheral blood mononuclear cells from that sample were used for TCR beta sequencing. Genomic DNA extraction from the blood cell samples was performed with the Qiagen DNeasy Blood Extraction Kit. The sequenced sample was PBMCs. The source is a woman aged 25 to 45 in good health and CMV-seropositive.

The CDR3 protein is CASSYRDRGTEAFF. The sequenced DNA: TGCGCCAGCAGCTACCGGGACAGAGGTACTGAAGCTTTCTTT. The chain is assembled from TRBV5-1 and TRBJ1-1; TRBD1 aligns with 7 central bases. In the germline V gene, CDR1 corresponds to SGHRS and CDR2 to YFSETQ. Relative to germline, V is missing 3 bases and J is missing 5 bases, with 7 bases of the junction outside any gene match. Measured from the cysteine to the phenylalanine, the CDR3 is 14 residues long. Only the CDR3 part of the read is kept: 42 bases, read in frame from the first base.